This T cell receptor (beta chain) was sequenced during a study of blood T cell repertoires in COVID-19. For the study at large: Acute and convalescent COVID-19 samples came from the United States, Italy and Spain. The analysed material was cDNA or gDNA that came from T cells, B-cell-depleted T cells, or PBMCs.

Per the germline V gene, CDR1 is MNHNS and CDR2 is SASEGT. Deletions cut 3 bases from V and 1 base from J, with 12 bases between. This CDR3 comprises 15 residues. Original methodology: Estimation of nucleated cell counts was performed using reference gene primer amplification. Data came from immunoSEQ multiplex PCR; TCRdb stores just in-frame clones and leaves some out. The V and J calls and clone size were taken over from that table, and D and trimming were inferred from the DNA. The sample carries around 130,000 clones, roughly 80% recorded once. The V gene is TRBV6-1, the J gene TRBJ1-1; D ambiguous. The sequenced sample consisted of peripheral blood. The clonotype originates from a man aged 55-75 years with acute or convalescent COVID-19. The CDR3 nucleotides read TGTGCCAGCAGTGATCAGGTTATCGCGAACACTGAAGCTTTCTTT. It translates to CASSDQVIANTEAFF.